The rows below give T cell receptor beta chains drawn from one sample of a study of blood T cell repertoires in COVID-19. Repertoires were generated with immunoSEQ multiplex PCR, while TCRdb's copy carries only in-frame clones and drops some. The data contain some 170,000 clones, roughly 89% of them singletons. Input material: peripheral blood. All receptors come from a woman aged 50 to 60 with acute or convalescent COVID-19. CDR3s include the opening cysteine and the closing phenylalanine or tryptophan. D genes are given only for firm matches. Clone size, where shown, is once, few, many, or a class for clones that have expanded.

J gene | clone size | V gene | D gene | CDR3 DNA | CDR3 protein
TRBJ2-5 | NA | TRBV5-6 | NA | TGTGCCAGCAGCTTGGGAGGGAGGTACCAAGAGACCCAGTACTTC | CASSLGGRYQETQYF
TRBJ1-6 | NA | TRBV7-2 | NA | TGTGCCAGCAGCGTAGGCGACAGTAATTCACCCCTCCACTTT | CASSVGDSNSPLHF
TRBJ1-1 | NA | TRBV12-3/TRBV12-4 | NA | TGTGCCAGCAGGCCTACAGTGAACACTGAAGCTTTCTTT | CASRPTVNTEAFF
TRBJ1-1 | NA | TRBV12-3/TRBV12-4 | NA | TGTGCCAGCAGTTTGGACACCTACACTGAAGCTTTCTTT | CASSLDTYTEAFF
TRBJ1-3 | NA | TRBV9 | NA | TGTGCCAGCAGCGTAGGGGGAGGGAATGGAAACACCATATATTTT | CASSVGGGNGNTIYF
TRBJ1-5 | once | TRBV2 | NA | TGTGCCAGCAGTGAAGGTACAGGGAGTAGGCAGCCCCAGCATTTT | CASSEGTGSRQPQHF
TRBJ2-5 | NA | TRBV19 | TRBD2 | TGTGCCAGTAGTCCTGACGGTACTAGCGATCGTACCCAAGAGACCCAGTACTTC | CASSPDGTSDRTQETQYF
TRBJ2-5 | NA | TRBV2 | NA | TGTGCCAGCAGTGGACTGTGGAGTTTTCAAGAGACCCAGTACTTC | CASSGLWSFQETQYF
TRBJ2-1 | NA | TRBV9 | NA | TGTGCCAGCAGCGCCCGGACTACCCGCTACAATGAGCAGTTCTTC | CASSARTTRYNEQFF
TRBJ1-2 | NA | TRBV13 | NA | TGTGCCAGCATCCGAAGAAAGGGGTACTATGGCTACACCTTC | CASIRRKGYYGYTF
TRBJ1-5 | NA | TRBV12-5 | NA | TGTGCTAGTGCCCTAACAGGGAACGGCAATCAGCCCCAGCATTTT | CASALTGNGNQPQHF
TRBJ1-2 | NA | TRBV11-1 | NA | TGTGCCAGCAGCTTCAGGGAGGTGGACTATGGCTACACCTTC | CASSFREVDYGYTF
TRBJ1-1 | NA | TRBV6-5 | NA | TGTGCCAGCAGCGTCCAGGGAAGGGTTTTAACTGAAGCTTTCTTT | CASSVQGRVLTEAFF
TRBJ1-1 | NA | TRBV10-3 | NA | TGTGCCACGTGTCTAGAGGCAGACACTGAAGCTTTCTTT | CATCLEADTEAFF
TRBJ1-2 | NA | TRBV7-9 | TRBD1 | TGTGCCAGCAGCCCAACGCTGGGACAGAGCCCACGCTATGGCTACACCTTC | CASSPTLGQSPRYGYTF
TRBJ1-2 | NA | TRBV29-1 | TRBD1 | TGCAGCGCCACCAGTCCAGGGGGCGCGGATGGCTACACCTTC | CSATSPGGADGYTF
TRBJ1-1 | NA | TRBV19 | TRBD1 | TGTGCCAGTAGGAGACAGGGTCGGAACACTGAAGCTTTCTTT | CASRRQGRNTEAFF
TRBJ2-1 | NA | TRBV27 | TRBD1 | TGTGCCAGCAGTTTACTTGACAGGGGAAGGGATGAGCAGTTCTTC | CASSLLDRGRDEQFF
TRBJ1-2 | NA | TRBV18 | TRBD1 | TGTGCCAGCTCAGCATTCGGACAGGGGGCGAACTATGGCTACACCTTC | CASSAFGQGANYGYTF
TRBJ2-1 | NA | TRBV5-5 | NA | TGTGCCAGCAGCTCGGACATCTACAATGAGCAGTTCTTC | CASSSDIYNEQFF
TRBJ1-3 | once | TRBV7-9 | NA | TGTGCCAGCAAGCGCGGGGGAGGAAACACCATATATTTT | CASKRGGGNTIYF
TRBJ2-7 | few | TRBV27 | NA | TGTGCCAGCAGTTACGGGAACAAGGTTTCCGAGCAGTACTTC | CASSYGNKVSEQYF
TRBJ1-4 | NA | TRBV6-5 | NA | TGTGCCAGCAGGCCAAGGAGGACAACTAATGAAAAACTGTTTTTT | CASRPRRTTNEKLFF
TRBJ1-2 | NA | TRBV19 | NA | TGTGCCAGTAGTATTGGGCAGGGCCATGGCTACACCTTC | CASSIGQGHGYTF
TRBJ2-7 | NA | TRBV27 | NA | TGTGCCAGCAATACCCCCGGGACGGGACTCTCCTACGAGCAGTACTTC | CASNTPGTGLSYEQYF
TRBJ2-7 | NA | TRBV18 | NA | TGTGCCAGCTCACCACCGGGCGGGGAGCAGTACTTC | CASSPPGGEQYF